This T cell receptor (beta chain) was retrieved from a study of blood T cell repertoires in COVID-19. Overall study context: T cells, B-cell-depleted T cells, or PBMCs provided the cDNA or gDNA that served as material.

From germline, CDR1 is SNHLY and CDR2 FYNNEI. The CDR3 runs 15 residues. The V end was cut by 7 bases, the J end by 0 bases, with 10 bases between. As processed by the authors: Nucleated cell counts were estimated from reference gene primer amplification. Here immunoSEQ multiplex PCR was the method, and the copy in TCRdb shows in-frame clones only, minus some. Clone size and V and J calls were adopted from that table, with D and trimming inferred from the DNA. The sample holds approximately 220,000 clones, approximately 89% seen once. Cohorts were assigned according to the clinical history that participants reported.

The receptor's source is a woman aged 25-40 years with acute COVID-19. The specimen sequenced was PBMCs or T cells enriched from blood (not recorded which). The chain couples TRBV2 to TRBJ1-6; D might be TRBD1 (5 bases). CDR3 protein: CASITDSSYNSPLHF. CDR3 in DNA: TGTGCCAGCATTACCGACAGCTCCTATAATTCACCCCTCCACTTT.